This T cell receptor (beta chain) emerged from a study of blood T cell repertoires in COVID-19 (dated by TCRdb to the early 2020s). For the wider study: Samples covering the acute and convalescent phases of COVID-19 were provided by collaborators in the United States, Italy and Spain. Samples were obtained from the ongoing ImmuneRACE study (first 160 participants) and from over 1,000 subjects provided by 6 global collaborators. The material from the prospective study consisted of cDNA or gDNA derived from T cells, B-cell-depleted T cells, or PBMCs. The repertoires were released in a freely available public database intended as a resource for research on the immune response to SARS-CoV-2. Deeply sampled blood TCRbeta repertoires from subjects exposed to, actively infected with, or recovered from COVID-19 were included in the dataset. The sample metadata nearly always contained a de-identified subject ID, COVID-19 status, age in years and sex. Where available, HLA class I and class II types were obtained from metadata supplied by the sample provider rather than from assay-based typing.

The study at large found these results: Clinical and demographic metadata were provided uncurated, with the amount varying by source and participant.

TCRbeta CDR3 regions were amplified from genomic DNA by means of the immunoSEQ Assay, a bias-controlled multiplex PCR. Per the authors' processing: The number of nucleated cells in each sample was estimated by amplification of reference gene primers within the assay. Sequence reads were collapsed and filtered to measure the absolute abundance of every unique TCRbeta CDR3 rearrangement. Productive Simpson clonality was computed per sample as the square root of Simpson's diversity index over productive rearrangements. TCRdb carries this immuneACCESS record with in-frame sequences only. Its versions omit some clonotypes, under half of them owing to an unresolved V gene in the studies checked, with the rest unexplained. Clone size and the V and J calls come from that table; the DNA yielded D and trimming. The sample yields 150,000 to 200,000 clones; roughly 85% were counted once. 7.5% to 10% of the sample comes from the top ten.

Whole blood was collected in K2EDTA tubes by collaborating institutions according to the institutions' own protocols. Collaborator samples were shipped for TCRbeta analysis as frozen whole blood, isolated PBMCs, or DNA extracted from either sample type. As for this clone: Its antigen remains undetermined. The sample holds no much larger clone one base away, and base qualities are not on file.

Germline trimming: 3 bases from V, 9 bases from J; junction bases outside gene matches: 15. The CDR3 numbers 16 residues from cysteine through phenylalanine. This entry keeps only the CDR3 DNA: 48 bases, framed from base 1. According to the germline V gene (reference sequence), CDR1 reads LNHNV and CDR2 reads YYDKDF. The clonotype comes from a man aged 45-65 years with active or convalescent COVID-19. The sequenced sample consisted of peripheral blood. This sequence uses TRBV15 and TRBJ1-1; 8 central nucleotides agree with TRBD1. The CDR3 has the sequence CATSRDAGQGADKAFF. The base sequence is TGTGCCACCAGCAGGGATGCGGGTCAGGGGGCTGATAAAGCTTTCTTT.